The clone carrying this T cell receptor (beta chain) was recorded many times. The antigen remains unidentified. This sequence may be a read error, since a much larger clone differs from it by one base. This sample is drawn from a study of breast tumors, draining lymph nodes, adjacent tissues. TCRdb re-called the multiplex PCR reads through MiXCR, storing one row per CDR3 protein. This table holds fewer than 200,000 distinct CDR3 sequences, 33% found once. Samples came from axillary lymph nodes draining the breast cancer. Findings of the study overall: Data fit most tumor T cells coming from lymph node, expanding in tumor. Tumor and nontumor repertoires were significantly more similar in luminal-like than in basal-like breast cancer. Tumor TCR diversity was below lymph nodes but above nontumor tissue. That most tumor T cells come from lymph nodes remained unproven.

This receptor was obtained from a female donor with breast cancer. Some clones in this sample may be carry-over from other donors' samples. What was sequenced was axillary lymph node tissue.

The CDR3 DNA sequence: TGTGCCAGCAGCAGCCGGGACAGAACCTACTATGGCTACCCCTTC. Translating it yields CASSSRDRTYYGYPF. J is TRBJ1-2 and V is TRBV7-2; 7 nucleotides align to TRBD1. This CDR3 region has 15 residues. Per the germline V gene, CDR1 is SGHTA and CDR2 is FQGNSA.